Each of the 9 T cell receptor beta chains below was sequenced from the same sample in a study of shared clonotypes between healthy human individuals. In the naive CD8 group, cells lacked CD45RO and were positively selected for CCR7, so terminally differentiated effector memory CD45RA+ cells were left out. Only in-frame clones appear in the TCRdb table, and some are missing; sequencing was by immunoSEQ multiplex PCR. The table shows 2 million or so clones, with about 94% occurring only once. The sequenced material came from naive CD8+ T cells sorted from blood. The receptor set was obtained from a man younger than 35 in good health.

The chain carries TRBV29-1 and TRBJ1-1; perhaps TRBD1 as D (5 bases). There are 13 residues in the CDR3. Germline V gene lookup returns CDR1 SQVTM and CDR2 ANQGSEA. Deletions cut 4 bases from V and 3 bases from J, with 12 bases between. The CDR3 region has the DNA TGCAGCGTTGGGCAGGGCATGGACACTGAAGCTTTCTTT. Residues: CSVGQGMDTEAFF.

J is TRBJ1-1 and V is TRBV7-9; 7 nucleotides line up with TRBD1. This CDR3 has 12 residues. Trimming cost V 7 bases and J 2 bases; bases outside gene matches: 1. The germline gives CDR1 SEHNR, CDR2 FQNEAQ (reference sequence). The CDR3 sequence: CASKGANTEAFF. Written as DNA, the CDR3 is TGTGCCAGCAAGGGGGCAAACACTGAAGCTTTCTTT.

The rearrangement uses TRBV4-1 and TRBJ2-7; possibly TRBD1 for D (6 bases). Germline V lookup: CDR1 MGHRA, CDR2 YSYEKL. The CDR3 is 14 amino acids. V lost 4 bases to trimming and J lost 4 bases, with 14 bases between them. CDR3 sequence: CASSPGDNYYEQYF. The CDR3 region has the DNA TGCGCCAGCAGCCCTGGGGACAATTATTACGAGCAGTACTTC.

Turning to this clone: In the same sample, other DNA sequences code for this CDR3. The V and J genes are TRBV6-5 and TRBJ2-7; no clear D. Germline V gives CDR1 MNHEY, CDR2 SVGAGI. Trimming removed 2 bases at V and 2 bases at J, with 7 bases between. The CDR3 runs to 13 residues. This CDR3 reads CASSYGVTYEQYF. The CDR3 nucleotides are TGTGCCAGCAGTTACGGGGTGACCTACGAGCAGTACTTC.

In regard to this clone: The same CDR3 arises from other DNA sequences in this sample as well. The chain recombines TRBV5-1 with TRBJ2-7; 11 nucleotides agree with TRBD1. This CDR3 is built from 15 residues. Trimming took 0 bases from V and 4 from J; bases not matched to a gene: 3. Per germline, CDR1 SGHRS and CDR2 YFSETQ. The CDR3 DNA is TGCGCCAGCAGCTTGGTGGACAGGGGGCTATACGAGCAGTACTTC. Protein product: CASSLVDRGLYEQYF.

V gene TRBV7-9 combines with J gene TRBJ2-7; no clear D. The CDR3 extends over 16 amino acids. Per germline, CDR1 SEHNR and CDR2 FQNEAQ (reference sequence). V shed 2 bases and J shed 1 base, with 15 bases lying between them. CDR3 nucleotides: TGTGCCAGCAGCTTAACTGATGGGATTAGGTCCTACGAGCAGTACTTC. This translates into CASSLTDGIRSYEQYF. The variable domain in full, completed from reference TRBV7-9 and TRBJ2-7, reads DTGVSQNPRHKITKRGQNVTFRCDPISEHNRLYWYRQTLGQGPEFLTYFQNEAQLEKSRLLSDRFSAERPKGSFSTLEIQRTEQGDSAMYLCASSLTDGIRSYEQYFGPGTRLTVT.

The chain links TRBV2 to TRBJ1-1; 9 bases match TRBD1. The germline CDR1 and CDR2 sequences are SNHLY and FYNNEI. V lost 6 bases and J lost 6; bases outside the gene matches: 8. The CDR3 is 14 amino acids. The CDR3 loop is CASSLTQGAAEAFF. CDR3 coding DNA: TGTGCCAGCAGCTTAACACAGGGGGCAGCTGAAGCTTTCTTT.

This sequence joins TRBV10-1 and TRBJ2-7, with TRBD1 matching 9 bases. V gave up 4 bases and J gave up 3 bases; unmatched junction bases: 4. This CDR3 has 14 amino acids. Germline CDR1 reads WNHNN; CDR2 reads SYGVQD (reference sequence). CDR3 in amino acids: CASSGDRGVYEQYF. The CDR3, as DNA: TGCGCCAGCAGTGGCGACAGGGGGGTCTACGAGCAGTACTTC.

The chain is built from TRBV6-1 and TRBJ1-5; TRBD1 is a possible D gene (6 bases). CDR1 is MNHNS and CDR2 is SASEGT in the germline V gene. The CDR3 runs to 18 residues. V lost 4 bases and J 3 bases, leaving 22 bases between the germline ends. CDR3 DNA sequence: TGTGCCAGCAGTGCTAGGGACGGAGGGTGGGGGGCCAATCAGCCCCAGCATTTT. As protein: CASSARDGGWGANQPQHF.